This T cell receptor beta chain was obtained from a study of T-cell reconstitution after alpha-beta-depleted transplantation in children. The germline V gene has CDR1 MNHNS and CDR2 SASEGT. The CDR3 has 17 residues. Trimming took 6 bases from V and 2 from J, leaving 21 bases between them. Construction of the TCRbeta library involved unique molecular identifiers. TCRdb fed the PCR reads into MiXCR, producing one record per CDR3 protein. The sample contains around 100,000 distinct CDR3 sequences, 7.5% to 9.5% of which appear only once. This clonotype was recorded a few times. The chain links TRBV6-1 to TRBJ2-3, with D possibly being TRBD1 or TRBD2 (5 bases each). Sequences were derived from PBMCs, sampled before TCRalphabeta/CD19-depleted stem cell transplant. This receptor was taken from a boy between 2 and 10 years old with acute lymphoblastic leukemia, due to receive a stem cell transplant. The CDR3 region is CASRRGALESLTDTQYF. DNA of the CDR3: TGTGCCAGCAGACGAGGGGCACTCGAATCACTCACAGATACGCAGTATTTT.